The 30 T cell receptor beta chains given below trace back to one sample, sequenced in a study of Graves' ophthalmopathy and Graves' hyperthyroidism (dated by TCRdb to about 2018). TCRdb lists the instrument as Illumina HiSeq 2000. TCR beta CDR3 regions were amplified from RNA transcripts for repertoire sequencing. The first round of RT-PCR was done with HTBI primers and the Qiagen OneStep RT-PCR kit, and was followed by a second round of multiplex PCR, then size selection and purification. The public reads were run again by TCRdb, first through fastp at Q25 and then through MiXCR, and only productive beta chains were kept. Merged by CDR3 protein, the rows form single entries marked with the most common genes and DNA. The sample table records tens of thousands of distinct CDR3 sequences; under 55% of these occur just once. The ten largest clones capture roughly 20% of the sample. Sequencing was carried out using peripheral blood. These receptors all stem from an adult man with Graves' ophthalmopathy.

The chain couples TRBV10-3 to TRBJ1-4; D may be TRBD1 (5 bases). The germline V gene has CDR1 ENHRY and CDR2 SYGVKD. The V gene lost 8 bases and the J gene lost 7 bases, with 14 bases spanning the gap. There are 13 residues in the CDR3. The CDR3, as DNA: TGTGCCATCTCCAGAGGGGCAAGTGAAAAACTGTTTTTT. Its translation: CAISRGASEKLFF.

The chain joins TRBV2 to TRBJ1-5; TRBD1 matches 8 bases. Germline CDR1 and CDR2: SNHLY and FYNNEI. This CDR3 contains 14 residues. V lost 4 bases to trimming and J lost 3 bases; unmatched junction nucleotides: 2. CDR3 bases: TGTGCCAGCAGTGCAGGGGGCTTCAATCAGCCCCAGCATTTT. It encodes CASSAGGFNQPQHF.

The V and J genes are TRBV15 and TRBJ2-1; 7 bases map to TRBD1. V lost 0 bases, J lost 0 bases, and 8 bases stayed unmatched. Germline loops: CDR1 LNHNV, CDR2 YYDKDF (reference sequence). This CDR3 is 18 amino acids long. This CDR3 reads CATSRDRVDRDSYNEQFF. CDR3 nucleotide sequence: TGTGCCACCAGCAGAGATCGGGTAGACAGGGACTCCTACAATGAGCAGTTCTTC.

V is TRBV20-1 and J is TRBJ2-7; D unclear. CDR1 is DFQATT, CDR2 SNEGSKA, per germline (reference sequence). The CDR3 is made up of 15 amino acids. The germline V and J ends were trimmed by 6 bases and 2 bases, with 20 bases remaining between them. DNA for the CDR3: TGCAGTGCACCAGAGAAACGCGACTCGCCCTACGAGCAGTACTTC. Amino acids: CSAPEKRDSPYEQYF.

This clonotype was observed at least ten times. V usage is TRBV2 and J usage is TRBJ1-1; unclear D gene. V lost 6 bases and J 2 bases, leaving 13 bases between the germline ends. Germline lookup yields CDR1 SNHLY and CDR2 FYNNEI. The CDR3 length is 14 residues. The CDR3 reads CASRVTAPNTEAFF. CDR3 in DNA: TGTGCCAGCAGGGTCACTGCCCCAAACACTGAAGCTTTCTTT.

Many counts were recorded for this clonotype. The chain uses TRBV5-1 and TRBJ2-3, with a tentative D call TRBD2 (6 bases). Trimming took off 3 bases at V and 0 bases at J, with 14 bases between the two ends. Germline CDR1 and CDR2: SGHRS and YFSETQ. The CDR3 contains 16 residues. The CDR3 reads CASSSGLATSTDTQYF. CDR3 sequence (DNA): TGCGCCAGCAGCTCCGGCCTAGCGACTAGCACAGATACGCAGTATTTT. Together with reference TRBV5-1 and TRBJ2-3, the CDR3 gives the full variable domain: KAGVTQTPRYLIKTRGQQVTLSCSPISGHRSVSWYQQTPGQGLQFLFEYFSETQRNKGNFPGRFSGRQFSNSRSEMNVSTLELGDSALYLCASSSGLATSTDTQYFGPGTRLTVL.

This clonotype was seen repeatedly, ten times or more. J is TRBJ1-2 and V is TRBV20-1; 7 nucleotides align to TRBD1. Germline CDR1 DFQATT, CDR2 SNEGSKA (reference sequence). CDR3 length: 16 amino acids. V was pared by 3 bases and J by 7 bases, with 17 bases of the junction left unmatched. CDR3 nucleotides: TGCAGTGCTAGCCAGAGAGGAAGGGGGCCCCTGGGTGGCTACACCTTC. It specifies CSASQRGRGPLGGYTF.

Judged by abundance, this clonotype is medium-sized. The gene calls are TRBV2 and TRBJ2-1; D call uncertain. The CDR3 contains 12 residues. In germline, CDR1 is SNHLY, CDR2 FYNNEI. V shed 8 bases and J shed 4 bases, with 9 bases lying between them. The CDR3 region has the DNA TGTGCCAGCCACGGCAGGTACAATGAGCAGTTCTTC. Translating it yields CASHGRYNEQFF.

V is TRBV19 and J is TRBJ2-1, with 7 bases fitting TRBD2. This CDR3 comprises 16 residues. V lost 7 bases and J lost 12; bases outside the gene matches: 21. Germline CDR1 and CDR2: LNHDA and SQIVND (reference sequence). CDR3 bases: TGTGCCAGTAAAGCTAGCGGTCGCCCGGGTCTAGATACGCAGTTCTTC. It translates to CASKASGRPGLDTQFF.

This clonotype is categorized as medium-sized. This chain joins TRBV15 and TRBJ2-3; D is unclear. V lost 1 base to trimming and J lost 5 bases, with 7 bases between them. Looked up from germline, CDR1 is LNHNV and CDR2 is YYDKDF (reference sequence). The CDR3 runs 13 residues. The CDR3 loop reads CATSRALRDTQYF. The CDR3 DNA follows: TGTGCCACCAGCAGAGCCCTAAGAGATACGCAGTATTTT.

In DNA, the CDR3 is TGCGCCAGCAGCCAAGATCCCAGATCTAATTCACCCCTCCACTTT. Protein product: CASSQDPRSNSPLHF. This sequence joins TRBV4-3 and TRBJ1-6; no firm D call. V lost 0 bases and J 6 bases, leaving 9 bases between the germline ends. The CDR3 covers 15 residues. Germline V lookup: CDR1 LGHNA, CDR2 YSLEER.

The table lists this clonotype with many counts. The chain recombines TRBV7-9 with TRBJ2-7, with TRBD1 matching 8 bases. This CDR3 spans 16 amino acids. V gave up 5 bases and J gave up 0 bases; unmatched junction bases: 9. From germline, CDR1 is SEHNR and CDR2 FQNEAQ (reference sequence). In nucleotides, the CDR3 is TGTGCCAGCAGCCCAAGGACAGGGCTGAGCTCCTACGAGCAGTACTTC. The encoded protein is CASSPRTGLSSYEQYF.

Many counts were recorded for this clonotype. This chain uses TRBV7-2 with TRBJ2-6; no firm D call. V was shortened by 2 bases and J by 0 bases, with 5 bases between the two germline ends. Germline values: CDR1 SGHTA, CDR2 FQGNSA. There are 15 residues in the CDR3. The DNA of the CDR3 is TGTGCCAGCAGCTTACCAAACTCTGGGGCCAACGTCCTGACTTTC. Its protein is CASSLPNSGANVLTF.

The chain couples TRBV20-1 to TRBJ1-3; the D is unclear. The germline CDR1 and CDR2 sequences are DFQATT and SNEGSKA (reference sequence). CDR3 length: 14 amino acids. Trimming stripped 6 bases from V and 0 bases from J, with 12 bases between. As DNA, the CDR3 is TGCAGTGCCTACGACCGGGGCTCTGGAAACACCATATATTTT. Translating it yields CSAYDRGSGNTIYF.

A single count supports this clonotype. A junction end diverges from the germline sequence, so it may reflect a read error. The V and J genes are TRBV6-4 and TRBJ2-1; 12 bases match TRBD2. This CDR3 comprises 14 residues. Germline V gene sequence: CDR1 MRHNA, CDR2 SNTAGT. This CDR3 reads CASSDGTSGNEQFF. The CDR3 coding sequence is TGCGCCAGCAGTGACGGGACTAGCGGGAATGAGCAGTTCTTC.

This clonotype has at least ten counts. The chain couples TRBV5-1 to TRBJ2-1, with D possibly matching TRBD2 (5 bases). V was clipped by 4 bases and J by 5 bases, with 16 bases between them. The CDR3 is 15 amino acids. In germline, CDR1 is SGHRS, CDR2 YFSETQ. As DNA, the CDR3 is TGCGCCAGCAGCCATTCTGACTACGTAAACAATGAGCAGTTCTTC. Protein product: CASSHSDYVNNEQFF.

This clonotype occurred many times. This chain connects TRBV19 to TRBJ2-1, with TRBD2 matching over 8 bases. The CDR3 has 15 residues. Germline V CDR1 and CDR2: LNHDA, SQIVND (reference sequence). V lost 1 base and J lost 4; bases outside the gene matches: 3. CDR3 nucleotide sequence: TGTGCCAGTAGTATAGGTAGCGGGGATTACAATGAGCAGTTCTTC. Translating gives CASSIGSGDYNEQFF.

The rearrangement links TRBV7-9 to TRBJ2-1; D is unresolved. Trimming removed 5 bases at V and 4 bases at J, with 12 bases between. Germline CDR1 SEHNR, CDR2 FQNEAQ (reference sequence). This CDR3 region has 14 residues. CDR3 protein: CASSPPGRYNEQFF. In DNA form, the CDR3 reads TGTGCCAGCAGCCCCCCAGGAAGATACAATGAGCAGTTCTTC.

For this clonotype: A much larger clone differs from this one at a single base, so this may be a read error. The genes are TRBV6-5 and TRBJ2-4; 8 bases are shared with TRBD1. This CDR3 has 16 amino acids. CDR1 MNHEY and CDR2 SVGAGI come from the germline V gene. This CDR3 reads CASSYLRTGLSNTQYF. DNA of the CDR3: TGTGCCAGCAGTTACCTGCGGACAGGGTTATCGAACACTCAGTACTTC.

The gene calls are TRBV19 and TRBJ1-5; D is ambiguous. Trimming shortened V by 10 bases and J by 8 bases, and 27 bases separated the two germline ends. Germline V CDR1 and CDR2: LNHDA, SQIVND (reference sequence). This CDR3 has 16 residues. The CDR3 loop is CAIASPRAASAEPQHF. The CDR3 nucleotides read TGTGCCATTGCTTCGCCCCGAGCGGCTTCGGCCGAGCCCCAGCATTTT.

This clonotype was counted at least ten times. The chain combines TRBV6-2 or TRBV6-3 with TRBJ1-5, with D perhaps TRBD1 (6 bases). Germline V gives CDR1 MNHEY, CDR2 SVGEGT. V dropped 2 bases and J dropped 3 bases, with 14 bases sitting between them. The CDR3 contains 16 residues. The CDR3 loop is CASSYLRGRVNQPQHF. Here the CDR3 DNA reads TGTGCCAGCAGTTACCTACGGGGGCGCGTCAATCAGCCCCAGCATTTT.

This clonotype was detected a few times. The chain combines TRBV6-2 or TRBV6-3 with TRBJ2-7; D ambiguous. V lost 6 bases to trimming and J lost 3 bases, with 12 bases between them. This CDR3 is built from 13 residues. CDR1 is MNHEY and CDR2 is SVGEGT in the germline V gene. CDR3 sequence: CASRPDQLYEQYF. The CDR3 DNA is TGTGCCAGCAGACCGGACCAACTCTACGAGCAGTACTTC.

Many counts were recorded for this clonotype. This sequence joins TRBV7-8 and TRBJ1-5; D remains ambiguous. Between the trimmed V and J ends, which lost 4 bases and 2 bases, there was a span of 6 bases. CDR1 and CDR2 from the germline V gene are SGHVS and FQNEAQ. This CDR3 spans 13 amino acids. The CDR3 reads CASSSTGNQPQHF. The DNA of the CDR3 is TGTGCCAGCAGCTCGACGGGCAATCAGCCCCAGCATTTT.

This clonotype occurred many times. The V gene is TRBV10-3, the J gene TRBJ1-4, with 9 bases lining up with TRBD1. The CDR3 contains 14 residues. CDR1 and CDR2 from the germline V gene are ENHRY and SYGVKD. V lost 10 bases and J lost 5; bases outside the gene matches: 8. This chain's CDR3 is CATSGTGINEKLFF. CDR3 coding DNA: TGTGCCACATCCGGGACAGGGATAAATGAAAAACTGTTTTTT.

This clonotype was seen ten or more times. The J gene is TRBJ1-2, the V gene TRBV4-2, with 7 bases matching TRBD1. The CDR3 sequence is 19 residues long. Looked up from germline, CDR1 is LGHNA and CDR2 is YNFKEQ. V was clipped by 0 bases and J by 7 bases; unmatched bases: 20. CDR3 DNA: TGTGCCAGCAGCCAAGACCCGACCTCGGGGAGGGGGCCAAGTCCTGGCTACACCTTC. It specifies CASSQDPTSGRGPSPGYTF.

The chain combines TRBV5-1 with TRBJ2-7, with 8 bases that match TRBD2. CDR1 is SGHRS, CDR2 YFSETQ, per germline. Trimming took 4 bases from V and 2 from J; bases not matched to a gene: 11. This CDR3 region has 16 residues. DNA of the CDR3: TGCGCCAGCAGCGTCAGGACTAGCCATATCGCCTACGAGCAGTACTTC. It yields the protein CASSVRTSHIAYEQYF.

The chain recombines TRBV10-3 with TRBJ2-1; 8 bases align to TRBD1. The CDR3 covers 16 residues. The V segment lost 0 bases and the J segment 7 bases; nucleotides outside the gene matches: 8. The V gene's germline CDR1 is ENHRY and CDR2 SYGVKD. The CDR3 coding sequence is TGTGCCATCAGTGAGTCGCGAACAGGGGGAGTGAATGAGCAGTTCTTC. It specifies CAISESRTGGVNEQFF.

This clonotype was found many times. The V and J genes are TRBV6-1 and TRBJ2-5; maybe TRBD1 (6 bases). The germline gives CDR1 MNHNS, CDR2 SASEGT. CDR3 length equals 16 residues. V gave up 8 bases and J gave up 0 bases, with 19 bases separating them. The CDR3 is CASGQGQSYYQETQYF. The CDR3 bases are TGTGCCAGCGGGCAGGGACAAAGCTATTACCAAGAGACCCAGTACTTC.

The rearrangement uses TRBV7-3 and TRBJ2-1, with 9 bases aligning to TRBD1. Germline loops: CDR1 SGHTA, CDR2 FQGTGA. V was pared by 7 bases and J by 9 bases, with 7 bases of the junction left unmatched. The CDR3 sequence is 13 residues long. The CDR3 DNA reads TGTGCCAGCACCGCGACAGGGGGAGGTGAGCAGTTCTTC. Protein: CASTATGGGEQFF.

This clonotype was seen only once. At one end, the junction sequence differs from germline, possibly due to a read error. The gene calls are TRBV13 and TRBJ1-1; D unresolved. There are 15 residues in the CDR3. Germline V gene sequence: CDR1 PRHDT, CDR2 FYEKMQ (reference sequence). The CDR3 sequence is CASSQERASNTEAFF. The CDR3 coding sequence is TGCGCCAGCAGCCAAGAGAGGGCTTCGAACACTGAAGCTTTCTTT.